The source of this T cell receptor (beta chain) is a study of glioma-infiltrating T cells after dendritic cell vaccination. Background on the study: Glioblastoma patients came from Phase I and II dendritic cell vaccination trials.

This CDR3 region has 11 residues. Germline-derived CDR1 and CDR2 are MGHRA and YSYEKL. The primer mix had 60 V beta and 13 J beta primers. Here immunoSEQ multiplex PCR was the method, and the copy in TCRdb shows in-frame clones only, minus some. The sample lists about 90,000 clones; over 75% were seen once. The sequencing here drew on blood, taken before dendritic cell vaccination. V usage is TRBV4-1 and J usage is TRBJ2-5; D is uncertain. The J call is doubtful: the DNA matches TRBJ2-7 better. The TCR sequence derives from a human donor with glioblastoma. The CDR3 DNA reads TGCGCCAGCAGCCAAGAATACGAGCAGTACTTC. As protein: CASSQEYEQYF.